One and the same sample provided the 4 T cell receptor beta chains below, sequenced in a study of T cells in Graves' hyperthyroidism and ophthalmopathy. Amplification yielded TCR beta CDR3 regions, with RNA transcripts as the source. Using the HTBI primer set, a first-round RT-PCR was run on the TCR CDR3. TCRdb passed the multiplex PCR reads through MiXCR, listing each CDR3 protein once. The table lists around 300,000 distinct CDR3 sequences, 25% to 30% of them singletons. The material sequenced was blood. The receptors stem from a man in his forties with Graves' hyperthyroidism that later progressed to Graves' ophthalmopathy.

The rearrangement links TRBV6-5 to TRBJ2-5; TRBD2 agrees at 10 bases. The length of the CDR3 is 16 residues. With 4 bases clipped from V and 4 bases from J, the junction kept 9 bases outside the gene matches. The germline gives CDR1 MNHEY, CDR2 SVGAGI. CDR3 protein: CASSSVAGGWRETQYF. The CDR3 bases are TGTGCCAGCAGTTCCGTAGCGGGAGGCTGGCGAGAGACCCAGTACTTC.

The chain carries TRBV7-3 and TRBJ2-2; D perhaps matches TRBD2 (6 bases). Germline V gives CDR1 SGHTA, CDR2 FQGTGA. The CDR3 runs to 19 residues. V shed 1 base and J shed 4 bases, with 22 bases lying between them. CDR3 residues: CASSLIPERVGRGTGELFF. CDR3 bases: TGTGCCAGCAGCTTAATACCAGAGCGGGTTGGGCGTGGCACCGGGGAGCTGTTTTTT.

The count of this clonotype is one. The chain couples TRBV6-5 to TRBJ2-5; 13 bases map to TRBD2. The CDR3 runs 17 residues. The V gene's germline CDR1 is MNHEY and CDR2 SVGAGI. Trimming cost V 2 bases and J 0 bases; bases outside gene matches: 3. The CDR3 DNA sequence: TGTGCCAGCAGTTACGGGACTAGCGGGACTTACCAAGAGACCCAGTACTTC. Encoded protein: CASSYGTSGTYQETQYF.

This clonotype showed up many times. This chain links TRBV2 with TRBJ2-7, with D maybe TRBD1 (6 bases). Per the germline V gene, CDR1 is SNHLY and CDR2 is FYNNEI. The CDR3 spans 14 residues. Trimming removed 10 bases at V and 2 bases at J, with 18 bases between. The CDR3 region is CATAQGPIPYEQYF. The DNA of the CDR3 is TGTGCCACTGCACAGGGCCCTATACCCTACGAGCAGTACTTC.